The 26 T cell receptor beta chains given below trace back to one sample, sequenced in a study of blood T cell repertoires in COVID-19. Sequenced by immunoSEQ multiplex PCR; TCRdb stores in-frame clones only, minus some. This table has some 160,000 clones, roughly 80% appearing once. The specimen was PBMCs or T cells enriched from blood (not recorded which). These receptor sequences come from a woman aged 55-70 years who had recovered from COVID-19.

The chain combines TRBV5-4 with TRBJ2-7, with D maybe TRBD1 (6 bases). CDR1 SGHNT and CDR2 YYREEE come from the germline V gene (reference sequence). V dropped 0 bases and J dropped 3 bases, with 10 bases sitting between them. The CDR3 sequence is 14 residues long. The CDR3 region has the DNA TGTGCCAGCAGCTTGGCCGACAGGAGCTACGAGCAGTACTTC. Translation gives CASSLADRSYEQYF.

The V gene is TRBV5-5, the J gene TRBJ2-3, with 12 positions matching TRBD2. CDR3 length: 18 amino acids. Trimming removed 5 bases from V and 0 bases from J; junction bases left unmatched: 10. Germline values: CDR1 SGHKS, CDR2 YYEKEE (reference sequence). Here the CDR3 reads CASRPTSGGLFSTDTQYF. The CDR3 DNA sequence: TGTGCCAGCAGGCCGACTAGCGGGGGCCTTTTCAGCACAGATACGCAGTATTTT.

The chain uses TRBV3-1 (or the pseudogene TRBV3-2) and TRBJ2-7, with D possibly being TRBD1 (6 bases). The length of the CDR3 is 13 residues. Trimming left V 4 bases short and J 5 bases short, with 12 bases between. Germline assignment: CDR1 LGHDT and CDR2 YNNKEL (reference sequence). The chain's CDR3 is CASSRQAPNEQYF. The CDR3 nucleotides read TGTGCCAGCAGCCGACAGGCCCCTAACGAGCAGTACTTC.

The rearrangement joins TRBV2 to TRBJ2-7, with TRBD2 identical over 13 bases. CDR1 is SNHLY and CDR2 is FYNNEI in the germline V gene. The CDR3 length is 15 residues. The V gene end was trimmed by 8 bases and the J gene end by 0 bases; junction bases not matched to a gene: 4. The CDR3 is CASDRLAGGSYEQYF. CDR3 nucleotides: TGTGCCAGCGATCGACTAGCGGGGGGCTCCTACGAGCAGTACTTC.

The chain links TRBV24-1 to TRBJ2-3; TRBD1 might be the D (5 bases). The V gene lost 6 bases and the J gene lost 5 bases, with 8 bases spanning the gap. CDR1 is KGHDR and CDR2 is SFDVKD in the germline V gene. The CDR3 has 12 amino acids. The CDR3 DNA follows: TGTGCCACCAGTCCAAGGGGAGATACGCAGTATTTT. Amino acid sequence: CATSPRGDTQYF.

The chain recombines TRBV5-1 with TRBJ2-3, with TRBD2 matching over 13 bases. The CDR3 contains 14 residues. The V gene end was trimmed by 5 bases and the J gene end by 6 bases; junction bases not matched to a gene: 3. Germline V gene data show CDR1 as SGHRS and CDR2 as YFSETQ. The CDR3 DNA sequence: TGCGCCAGCAGAACTAGCGGGGGGGCGGATACGCAGTATTTT. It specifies CASRTSGGADTQYF.

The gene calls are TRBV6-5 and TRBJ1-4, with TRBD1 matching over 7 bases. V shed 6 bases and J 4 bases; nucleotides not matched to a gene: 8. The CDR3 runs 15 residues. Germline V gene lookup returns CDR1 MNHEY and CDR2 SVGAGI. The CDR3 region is CASRDDRVNNEKLFF. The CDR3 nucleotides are TGTGCCAGCAGGGACGACAGGGTGAATAATGAAAAACTGTTTTTT.

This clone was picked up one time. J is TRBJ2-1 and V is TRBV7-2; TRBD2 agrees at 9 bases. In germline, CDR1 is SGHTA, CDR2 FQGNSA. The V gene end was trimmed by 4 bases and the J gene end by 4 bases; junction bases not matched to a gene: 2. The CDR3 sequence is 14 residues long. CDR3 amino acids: CASSSTSGYNEQFF. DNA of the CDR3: TGTGCCAGCAGCTCGACTAGCGGTTACAATGAGCAGTTCTTC.

For the CDR3, the DNA is TGTGCCTGGAGTGTGACGGGACAGGGGCCTCGGGGCTACACCTTC. Translation gives CAWSVTGQGPRGYTF. The V call is TRBV30, the J call TRBJ1-2; 10 nucleotides align to TRBD1. Trimming at V came to 0 bases and at J to 8 bases, leaving 9 bases not matched to a gene. Germline V CDR1 and CDR2: GTSNPN, SVGIG (reference sequence). There are 15 residues in the CDR3. The whole variable domain, filled in from reference TRBV30 and TRBJ1-2, reads SQTIHQWPATLVQPVGSPLSLECTVEGTSNPNLYWYRQAAGRGLQLLFYSVGIGQISSEVPQNLSASRPQDRQFILSSKKLLLSDSGFYLCAWSVTGQGPRGYTFGSGTRLTVV.

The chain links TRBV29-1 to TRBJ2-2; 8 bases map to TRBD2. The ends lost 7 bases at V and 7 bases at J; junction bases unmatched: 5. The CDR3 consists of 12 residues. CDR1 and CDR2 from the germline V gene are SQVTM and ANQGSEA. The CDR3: CSGAGGNGELFF. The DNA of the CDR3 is TGCAGCGGTGCGGGGGGAAACGGGGAGCTGTTTTTT.

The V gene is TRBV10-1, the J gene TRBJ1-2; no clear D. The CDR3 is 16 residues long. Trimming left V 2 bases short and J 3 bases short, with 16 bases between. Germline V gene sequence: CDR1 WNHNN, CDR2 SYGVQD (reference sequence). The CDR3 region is CASSEEEERGDYGYTF. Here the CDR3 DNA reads TGCGCCAGCAGTGAGGAGGAGGAACGAGGCGACTATGGCTACACCTTC.

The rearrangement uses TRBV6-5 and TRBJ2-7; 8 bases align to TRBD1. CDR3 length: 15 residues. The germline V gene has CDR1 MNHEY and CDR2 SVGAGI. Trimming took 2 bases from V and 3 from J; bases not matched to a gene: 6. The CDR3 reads CASSYRGQVFYEQYF. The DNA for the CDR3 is TGTGCCAGCAGTTACCGGGGACAGGTTTTCTACGAGCAGTACTTC.

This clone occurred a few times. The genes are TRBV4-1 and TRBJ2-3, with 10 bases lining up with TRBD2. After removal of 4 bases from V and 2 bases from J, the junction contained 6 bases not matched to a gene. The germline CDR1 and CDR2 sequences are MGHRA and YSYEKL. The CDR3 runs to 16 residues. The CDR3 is CASSPSTSGFTDTQYF. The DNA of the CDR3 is TGCGCCAGCAGCCCGTCGACTAGCGGGTTCACAGATACGCAGTATTTT.

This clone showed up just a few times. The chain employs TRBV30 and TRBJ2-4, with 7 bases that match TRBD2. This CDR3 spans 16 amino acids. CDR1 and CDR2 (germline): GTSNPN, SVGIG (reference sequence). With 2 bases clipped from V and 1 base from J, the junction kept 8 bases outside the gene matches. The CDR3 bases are TGTGCCTGGAGTAAGGGCGGGGAGGGGGCCAAAAACATTCAGTACTTC. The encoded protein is CAWSKGGEGAKNIQYF.

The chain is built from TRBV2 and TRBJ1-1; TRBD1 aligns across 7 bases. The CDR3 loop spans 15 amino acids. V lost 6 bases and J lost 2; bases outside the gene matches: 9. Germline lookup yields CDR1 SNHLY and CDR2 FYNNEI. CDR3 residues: CASREGQNLNTEAFF. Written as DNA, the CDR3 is TGTGCCAGCAGGGAGGGACAGAACTTAAACACTGAAGCTTTCTTT.

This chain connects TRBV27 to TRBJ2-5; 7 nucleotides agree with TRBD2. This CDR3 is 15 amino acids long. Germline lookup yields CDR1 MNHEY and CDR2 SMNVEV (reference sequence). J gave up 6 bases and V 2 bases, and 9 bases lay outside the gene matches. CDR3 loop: CASSLRWQGGQTQYF. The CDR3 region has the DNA TGTGCCAGCAGTTTAAGGTGGCAGGGAGGGCAGACCCAGTACTTC.

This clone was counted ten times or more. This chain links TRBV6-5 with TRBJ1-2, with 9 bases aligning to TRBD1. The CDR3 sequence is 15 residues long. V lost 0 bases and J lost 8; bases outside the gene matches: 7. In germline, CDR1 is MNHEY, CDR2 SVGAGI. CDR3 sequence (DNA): TGTGCCAGCAGTTACTCGGGACAGGGTCTCTACGGCTACACCTTC. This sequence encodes CASSYSGQGLYGYTF.

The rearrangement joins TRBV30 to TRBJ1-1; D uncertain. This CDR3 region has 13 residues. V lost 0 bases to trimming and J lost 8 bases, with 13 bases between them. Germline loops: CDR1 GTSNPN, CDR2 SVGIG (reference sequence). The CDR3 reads CAWSVGRPLEAFF. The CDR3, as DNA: TGTGCCTGGAGTGTGGGGAGGCCTCTCGAAGCTTTCTTT.

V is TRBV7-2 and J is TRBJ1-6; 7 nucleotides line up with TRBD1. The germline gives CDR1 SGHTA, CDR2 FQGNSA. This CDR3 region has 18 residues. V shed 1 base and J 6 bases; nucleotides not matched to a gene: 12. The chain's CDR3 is CASSLVLRRDSSNSPLHF. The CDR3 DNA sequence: TGTGCCAGCAGCTTAGTATTGCGACGGGACAGCAGTAATTCACCCCTCCACTTT.

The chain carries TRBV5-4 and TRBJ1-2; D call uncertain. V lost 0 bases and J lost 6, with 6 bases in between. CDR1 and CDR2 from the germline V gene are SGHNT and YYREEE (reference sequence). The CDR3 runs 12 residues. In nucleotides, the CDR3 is TGTGCCAGCAGCTTGGGTTCCGATGGCTACACCTTC. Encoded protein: CASSLGSDGYTF.

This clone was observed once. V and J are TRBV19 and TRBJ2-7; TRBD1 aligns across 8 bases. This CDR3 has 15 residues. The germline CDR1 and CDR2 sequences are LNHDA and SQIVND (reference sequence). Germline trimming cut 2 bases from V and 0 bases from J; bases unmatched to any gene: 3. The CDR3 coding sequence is TGTGCCAGTAGTATATGGGGGACAGGCTCCTACGAGCAGTACTTC. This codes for CASSIWGTGSYEQYF.

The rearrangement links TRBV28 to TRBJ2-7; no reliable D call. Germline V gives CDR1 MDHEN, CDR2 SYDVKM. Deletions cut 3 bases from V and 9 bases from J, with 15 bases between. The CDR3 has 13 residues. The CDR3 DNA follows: TGTGCCAGCAGTTTTGGCAGGTCAGGAAGGCAGTACTTC. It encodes CASSFGRSGRQYF.

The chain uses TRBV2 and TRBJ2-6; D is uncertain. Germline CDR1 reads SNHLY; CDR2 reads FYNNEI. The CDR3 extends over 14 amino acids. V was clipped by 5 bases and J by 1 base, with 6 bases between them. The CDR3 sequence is CASSRGSGANVLTF. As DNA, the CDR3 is TGTGCCAGCAGTCGCGGATCTGGGGCCAACGTCCTGACTTTC.

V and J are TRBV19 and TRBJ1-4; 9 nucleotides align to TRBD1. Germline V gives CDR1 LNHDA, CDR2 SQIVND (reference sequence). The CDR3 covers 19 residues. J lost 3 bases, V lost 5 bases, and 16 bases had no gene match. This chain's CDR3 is CASSLTGGLSGSANEKLFF. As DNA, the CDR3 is TGTGCCAGTAGTCTCACAGGGGGCCTTAGTGGATCTGCTAATGAAAAACTGTTTTTT.

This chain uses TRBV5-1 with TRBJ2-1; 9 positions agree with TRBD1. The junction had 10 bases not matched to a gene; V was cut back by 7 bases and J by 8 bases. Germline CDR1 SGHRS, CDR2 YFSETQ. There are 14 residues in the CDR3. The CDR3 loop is CASHGTGNWDEQFF. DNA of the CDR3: TGCGCCAGCCACGGGACAGGGAATTGGGATGAGCAGTTCTTC.

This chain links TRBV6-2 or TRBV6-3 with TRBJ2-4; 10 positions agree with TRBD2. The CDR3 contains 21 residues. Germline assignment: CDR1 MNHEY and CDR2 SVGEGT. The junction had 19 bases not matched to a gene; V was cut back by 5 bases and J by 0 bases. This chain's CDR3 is CASSRVSGGPDTSVAKNIQYF. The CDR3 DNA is TGTGCCAGCAGTCGGGTTAGCGGGGGGCCGGATACTTCTGTAGCCAAAAACATTCAGTACTTC.